The present T cell receptor beta chain was sequenced within a study of cytomegalovirus exposure and HLA in healthy donors. Study observations and caveats: Association with HLA alleles at 0.05 false discovery rate was found for 17,000 or so TCR beta sequences in a later analysis. Several of the most significant clusters appeared, in a later analysis, to be linked to common viral pathogens.

Points on this clone: Its matching antigen is unknown.

The CDR3 covers 15 residues. J was trimmed by 6 bases and V by 6 bases; bases with no gene match: 7. Germline values: CDR1 LNHDA, CDR2 SQIVND (reference sequence). PCR amplification relied on 60 Vbeta primers (plus 13 Jbeta primers). Profiling relied on immunoSEQ multiplex PCR, and the TCRdb table lists in-frame clones only, not all of them. The sample holds more than 85,000 clones, around 15% seen once. The receptor comes from a female donor in good health and CMV-seronegative. The specimen was PBMCs. V usage is TRBV19 and J usage is TRBJ1-4; 10 positions agree with TRBD1. For the CDR3, the DNA is TGTGCCAGTAGAGTCGGGGGACAGGGGTATGAAAAACTGTTTTTT. Its protein is CASRVGGQGYEKLFF.